The clone carrying this T cell receptor beta chain was recorded a few times. Noted time point: pre-sensitization, week 0. Treatment: therapeutic diphenylcyclopropenone sensitization with weekly scalp DPC. The CDR3 runs to 13 residues. V was clipped by 1 base and J by 4 bases, with 6 bases between them. Germline CDR1 SGHTA, CDR2 FQGNSA. The entry originates in a study of human T cells and chemical hapten exposure. MiXCR, applied by TCRdb to the RACE reads, yields one record per CDR3 protein. The sample includes roughly 100,000 distinct CDR3 sequences, about 8.9% of them seen just once. The source was whole blood, collected in connection with sensitization to the hapten diphenylcyclopropenone (DPC). The chain has TRBV7-2 and TRBJ2-3; tentatively, D is TRBD1 or TRBD2 (5 bases each). This TCR was sampled from a woman aged 40 to 50 with alopecia areata. Some clones in this sample may be carry-over from other donors' samples. The DNA for the CDR3 is TGTGCCAGCAGCTTAGTGGGGGCAGATACGCAGTATTTT. It is translated as CASSLVGADTQYF.